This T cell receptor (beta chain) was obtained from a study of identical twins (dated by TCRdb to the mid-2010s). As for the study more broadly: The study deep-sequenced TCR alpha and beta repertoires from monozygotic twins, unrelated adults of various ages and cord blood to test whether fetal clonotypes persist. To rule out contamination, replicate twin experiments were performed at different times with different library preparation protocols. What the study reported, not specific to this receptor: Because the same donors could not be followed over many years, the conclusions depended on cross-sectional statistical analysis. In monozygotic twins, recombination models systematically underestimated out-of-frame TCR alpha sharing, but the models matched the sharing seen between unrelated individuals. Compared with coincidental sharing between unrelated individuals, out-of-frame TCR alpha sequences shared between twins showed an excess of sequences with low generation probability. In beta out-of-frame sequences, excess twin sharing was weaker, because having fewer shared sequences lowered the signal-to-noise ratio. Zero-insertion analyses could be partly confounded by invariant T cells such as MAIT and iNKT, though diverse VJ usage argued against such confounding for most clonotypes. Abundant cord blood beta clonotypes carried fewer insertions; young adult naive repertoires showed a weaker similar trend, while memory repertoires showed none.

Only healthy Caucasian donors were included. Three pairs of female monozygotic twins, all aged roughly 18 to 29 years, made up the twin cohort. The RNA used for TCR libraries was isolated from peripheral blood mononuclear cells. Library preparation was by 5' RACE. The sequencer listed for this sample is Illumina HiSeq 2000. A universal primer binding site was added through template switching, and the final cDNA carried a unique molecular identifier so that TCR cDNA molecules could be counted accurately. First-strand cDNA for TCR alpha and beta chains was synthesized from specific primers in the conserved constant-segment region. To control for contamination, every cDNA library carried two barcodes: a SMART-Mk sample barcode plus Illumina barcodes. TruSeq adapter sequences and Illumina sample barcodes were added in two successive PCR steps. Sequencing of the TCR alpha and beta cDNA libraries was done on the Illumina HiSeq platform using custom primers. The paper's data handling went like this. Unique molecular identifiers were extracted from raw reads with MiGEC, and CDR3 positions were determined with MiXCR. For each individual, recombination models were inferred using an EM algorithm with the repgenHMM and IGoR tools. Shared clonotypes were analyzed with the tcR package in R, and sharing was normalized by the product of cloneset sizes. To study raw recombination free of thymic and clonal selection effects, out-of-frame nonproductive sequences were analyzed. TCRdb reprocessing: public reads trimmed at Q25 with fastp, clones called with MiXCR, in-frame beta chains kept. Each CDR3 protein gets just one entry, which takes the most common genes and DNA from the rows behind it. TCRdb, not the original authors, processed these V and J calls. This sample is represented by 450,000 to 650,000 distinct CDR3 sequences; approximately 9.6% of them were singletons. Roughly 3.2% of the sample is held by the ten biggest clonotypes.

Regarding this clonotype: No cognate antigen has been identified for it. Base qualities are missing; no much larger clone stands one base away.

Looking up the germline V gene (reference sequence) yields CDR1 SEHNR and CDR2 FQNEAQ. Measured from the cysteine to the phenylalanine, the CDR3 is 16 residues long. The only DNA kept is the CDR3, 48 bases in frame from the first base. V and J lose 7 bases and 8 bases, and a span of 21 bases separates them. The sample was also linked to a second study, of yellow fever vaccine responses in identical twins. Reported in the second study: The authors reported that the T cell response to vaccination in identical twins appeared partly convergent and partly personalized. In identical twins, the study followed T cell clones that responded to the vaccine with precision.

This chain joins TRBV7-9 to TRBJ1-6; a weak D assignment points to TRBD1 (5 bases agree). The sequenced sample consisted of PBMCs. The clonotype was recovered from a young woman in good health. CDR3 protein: CASTLDSAWGYSPLHF. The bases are TGTGCCAGCACCCTTGACAGCGCGTGGGGTTATTCACCCCTCCACTTT.